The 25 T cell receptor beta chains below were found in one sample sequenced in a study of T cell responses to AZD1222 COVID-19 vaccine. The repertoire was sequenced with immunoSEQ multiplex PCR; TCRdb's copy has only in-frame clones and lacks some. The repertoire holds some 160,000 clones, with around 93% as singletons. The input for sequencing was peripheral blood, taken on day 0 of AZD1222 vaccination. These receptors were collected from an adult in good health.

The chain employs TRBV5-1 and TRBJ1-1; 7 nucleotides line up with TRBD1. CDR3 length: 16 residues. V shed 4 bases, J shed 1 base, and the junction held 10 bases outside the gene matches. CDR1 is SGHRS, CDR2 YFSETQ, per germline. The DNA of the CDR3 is TGCGCCAGCAGCGAAAGACAGGGCTTAGGGAACACTGAAGCTTTCTTT. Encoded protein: CASSERQGLGNTEAFF.

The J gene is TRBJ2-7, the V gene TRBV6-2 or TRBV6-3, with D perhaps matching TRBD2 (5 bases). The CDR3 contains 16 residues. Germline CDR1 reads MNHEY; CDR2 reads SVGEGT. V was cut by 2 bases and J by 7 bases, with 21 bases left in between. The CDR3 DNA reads TGTGCCAGCAGTTACGTCCCTCGGAGAAAAGCGGAAGAGCAGTACTTC. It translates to CASSYVPRRKAEEQYF.

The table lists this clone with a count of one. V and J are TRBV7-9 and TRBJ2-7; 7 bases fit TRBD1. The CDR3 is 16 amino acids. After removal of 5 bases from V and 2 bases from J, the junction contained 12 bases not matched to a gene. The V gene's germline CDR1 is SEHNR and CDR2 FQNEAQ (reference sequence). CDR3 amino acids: CASSPSYGTATYEQYF. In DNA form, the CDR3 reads TGTGCCAGCAGCCCCTCGTATGGGACAGCTACCTACGAGCAGTACTTC.

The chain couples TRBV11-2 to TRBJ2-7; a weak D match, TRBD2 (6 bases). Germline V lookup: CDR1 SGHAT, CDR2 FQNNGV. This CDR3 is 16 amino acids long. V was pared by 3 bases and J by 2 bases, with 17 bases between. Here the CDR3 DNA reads TGTGCCAGCAGCTTTATCGCAGGGCGGGGCGCCTACGAGCAGTACTTC. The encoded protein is CASSFIAGRGAYEQYF. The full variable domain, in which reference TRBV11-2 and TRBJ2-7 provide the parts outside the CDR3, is EAGVAQSPRYKIIEKRQSVAFWCNPISGHATLYWYQQILGQGPKLLIQFQNNGVVDDSQLPKDRFSAERLKGVDSTLKIQPAKLEDSAVYLCASSFIAGRGAYEQYFGPGTRLTVT.

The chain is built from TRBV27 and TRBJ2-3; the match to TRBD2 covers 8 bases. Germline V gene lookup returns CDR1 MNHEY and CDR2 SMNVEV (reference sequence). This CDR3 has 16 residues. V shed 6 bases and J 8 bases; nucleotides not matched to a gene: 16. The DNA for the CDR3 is TGTGCCAGCAGCCGGTTAGCGGGGCCCCCCCAGGCTACGCAGTATTTT. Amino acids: CASSRLAGPPQATQYF.

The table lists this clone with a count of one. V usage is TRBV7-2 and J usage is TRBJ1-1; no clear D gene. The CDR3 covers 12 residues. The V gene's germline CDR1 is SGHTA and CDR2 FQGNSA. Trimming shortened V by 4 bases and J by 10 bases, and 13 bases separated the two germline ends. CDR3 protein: CASSSWEGGAFF. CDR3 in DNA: TGTGCCAGCAGCTCATGGGAGGGTGGAGCTTTCTTT.

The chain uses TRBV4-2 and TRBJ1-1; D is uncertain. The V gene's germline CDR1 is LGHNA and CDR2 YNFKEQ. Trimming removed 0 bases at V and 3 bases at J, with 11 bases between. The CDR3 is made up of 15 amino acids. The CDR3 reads CASSQDLHGDTEAFF. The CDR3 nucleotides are TGTGCCAGCAGCCAAGATCTCCACGGGGACACTGAAGCTTTCTTT.

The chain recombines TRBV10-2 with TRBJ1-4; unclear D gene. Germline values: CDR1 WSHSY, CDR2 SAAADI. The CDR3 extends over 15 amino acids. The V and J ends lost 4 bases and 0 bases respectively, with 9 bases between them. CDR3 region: CASSAGTATNEKLFF. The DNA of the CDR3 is TGCGCCAGCAGTGCTGGCACCGCAACTAATGAAAAACTGTTTTTT.

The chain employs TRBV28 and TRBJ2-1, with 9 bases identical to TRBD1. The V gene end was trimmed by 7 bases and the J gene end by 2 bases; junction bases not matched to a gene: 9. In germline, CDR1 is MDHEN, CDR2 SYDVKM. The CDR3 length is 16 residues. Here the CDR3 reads CASTLLDRGPYNEQFF. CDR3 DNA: TGTGCCAGCACCTTACTGGACAGGGGCCCCTACAATGAGCAGTTCTTC.

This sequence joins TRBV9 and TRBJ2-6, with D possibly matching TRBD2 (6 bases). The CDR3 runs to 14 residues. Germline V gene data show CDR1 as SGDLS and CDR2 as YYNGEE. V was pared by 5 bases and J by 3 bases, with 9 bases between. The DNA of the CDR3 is TGTGCCAGCAGGAGGGGAGGTGGGGCCAACGTCCTGACTTTC. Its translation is CASRRGGGANVLTF. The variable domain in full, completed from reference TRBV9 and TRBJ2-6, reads DSGVTQTPKHLITATGQRVTLRCSPRSGDLSVYWYQQSLDQGLQFLIQYYNGEERAKGNILERFSAQQFPDLHSELNLSSLELGDSALYFCASRRGGGANVLTFGAGSRLTVL.

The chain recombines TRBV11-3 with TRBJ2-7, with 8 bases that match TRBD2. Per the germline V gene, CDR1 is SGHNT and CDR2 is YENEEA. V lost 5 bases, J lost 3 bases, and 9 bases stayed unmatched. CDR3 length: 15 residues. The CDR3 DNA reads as TGTGCCAGCAGCCAACTAACGAGCGGGAGCTACGAGCAGTACTTC. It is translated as CASSQLTSGSYEQYF.

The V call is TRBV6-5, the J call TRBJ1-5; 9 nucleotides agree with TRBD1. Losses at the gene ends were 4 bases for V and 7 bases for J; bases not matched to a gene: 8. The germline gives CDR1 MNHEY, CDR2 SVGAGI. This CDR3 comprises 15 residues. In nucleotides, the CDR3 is TGTGCCAGCAGTTCCCACCGGGACAGGGAGCAGCCCCAGCATTTT. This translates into CASSSHRDREQPQHF.

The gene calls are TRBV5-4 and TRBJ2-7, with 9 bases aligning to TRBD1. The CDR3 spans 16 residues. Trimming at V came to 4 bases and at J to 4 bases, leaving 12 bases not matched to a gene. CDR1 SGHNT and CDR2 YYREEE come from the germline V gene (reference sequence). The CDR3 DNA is TGTGCCAGCAGCCCTCAGGACAGGGGAAAATGGTACGAGCAGTACTTC. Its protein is CASSPQDRGKWYEQYF.

The CDR3 region has the DNA TGTGCCAGCAGTTCGACAGGGTGGACTGAAGCTTTCTTT. Protein product: CASSSTGWTEAFF. The gene calls are TRBV12-3 or TRBV12-4 and TRBJ1-1, with 7 bases lining up with TRBD1. The CDR3 length is 13 residues. V lost 4 bases to trimming and J lost 5 bases; unmatched junction nucleotides: 4.

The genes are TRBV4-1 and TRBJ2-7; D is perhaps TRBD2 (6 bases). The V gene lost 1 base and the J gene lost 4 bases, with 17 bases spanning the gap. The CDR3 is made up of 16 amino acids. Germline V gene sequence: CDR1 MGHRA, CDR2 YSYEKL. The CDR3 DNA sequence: TGCGCCAGCAGCCAAGGAGCGGGCAGGGATATATACGAGCAGTACTTC. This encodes CASSQGAGRDIYEQYF.

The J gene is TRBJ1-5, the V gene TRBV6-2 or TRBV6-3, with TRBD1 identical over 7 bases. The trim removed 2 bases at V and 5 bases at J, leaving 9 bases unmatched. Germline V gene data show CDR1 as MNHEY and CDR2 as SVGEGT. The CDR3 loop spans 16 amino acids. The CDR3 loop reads CASSYGTDRVDQPQHF. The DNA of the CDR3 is TGTGCCAGCAGTTACGGTACCGACAGGGTAGATCAGCCCCAGCATTTT.

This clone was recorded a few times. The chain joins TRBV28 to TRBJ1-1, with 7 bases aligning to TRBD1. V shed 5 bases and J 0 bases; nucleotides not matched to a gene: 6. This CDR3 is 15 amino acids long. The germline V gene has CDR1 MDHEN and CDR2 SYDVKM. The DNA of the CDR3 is TGTGCCAGCAGTAACGTTGACAGGGTGAACACTGAAGCTTTCTTT. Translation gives CASSNVDRVNTEAFF. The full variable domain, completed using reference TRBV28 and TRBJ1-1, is DVKVTQSSRYLVKRTGEKVFLECVQDMDHENMFWYRQDPGLGLRLIYFSYDVKMKEKGDIPEGYSVSREKKERFSLILESASTNQTSMYLCASSNVDRVNTEAFFGQGTRLTVV.

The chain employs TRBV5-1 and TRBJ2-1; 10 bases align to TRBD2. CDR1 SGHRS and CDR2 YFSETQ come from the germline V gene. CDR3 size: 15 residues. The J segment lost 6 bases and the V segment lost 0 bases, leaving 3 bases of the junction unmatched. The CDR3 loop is CASSLGLAGANEQFF. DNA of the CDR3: TGCGCCAGCAGCTTGGGACTAGCGGGCGCCAATGAGCAGTTCTTC.

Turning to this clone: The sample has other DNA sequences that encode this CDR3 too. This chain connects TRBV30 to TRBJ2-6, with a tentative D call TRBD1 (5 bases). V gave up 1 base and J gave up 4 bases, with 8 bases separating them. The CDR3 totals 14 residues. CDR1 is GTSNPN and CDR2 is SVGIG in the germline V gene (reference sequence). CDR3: CAWSGGTGANVLTF. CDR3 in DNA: TGTGCCTGGAGTGGGGGCACCGGGGCCAACGTCCTGACTTTC.

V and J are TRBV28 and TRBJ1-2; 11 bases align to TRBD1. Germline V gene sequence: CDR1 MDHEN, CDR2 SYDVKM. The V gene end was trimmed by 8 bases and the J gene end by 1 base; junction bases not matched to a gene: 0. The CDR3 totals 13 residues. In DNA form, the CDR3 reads TGTGCCAGCGGGACAGGGGGTAACTATGGCTACACCTTC. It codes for CASGTGGNYGYTF.

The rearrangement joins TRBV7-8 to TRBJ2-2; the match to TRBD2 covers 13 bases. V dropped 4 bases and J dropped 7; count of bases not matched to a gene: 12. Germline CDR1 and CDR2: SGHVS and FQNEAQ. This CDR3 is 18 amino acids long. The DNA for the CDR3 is TGTGCCAGCAGCTCCCAACGACGGGGACTAGCGGGAAACGGGGAGCTGTTTTTT. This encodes CASSSQRRGLAGNGELFF. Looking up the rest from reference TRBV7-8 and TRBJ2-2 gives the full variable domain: GAGVSQSPRYKVAKRGQDVALRCDPISGHVSLFWYQQALGQGPEFLTYFQNEAQLDKSGLPSDRFFAERPEGSVSTLKIQRTQQEDSAVYLCASSSQRRGLAGNGELFFGEGSRLTVL.

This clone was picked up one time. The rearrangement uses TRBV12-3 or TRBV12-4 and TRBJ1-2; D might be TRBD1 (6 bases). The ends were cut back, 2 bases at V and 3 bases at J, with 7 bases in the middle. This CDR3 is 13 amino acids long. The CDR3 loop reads CASSLRGDYGYTF. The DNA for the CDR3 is TGTGCCAGCAGTTTAAGGGGGGACTATGGCTACACCTTC.

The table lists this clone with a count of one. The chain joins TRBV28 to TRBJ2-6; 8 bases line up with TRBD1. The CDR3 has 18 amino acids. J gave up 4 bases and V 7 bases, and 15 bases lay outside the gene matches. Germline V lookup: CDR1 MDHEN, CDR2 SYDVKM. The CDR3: CASIGSGGAATGANVLTF. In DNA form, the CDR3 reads TGTGCCAGCATAGGATCAGGGGGCGCCGCAACGGGGGCCAACGTCCTGACTTTC.

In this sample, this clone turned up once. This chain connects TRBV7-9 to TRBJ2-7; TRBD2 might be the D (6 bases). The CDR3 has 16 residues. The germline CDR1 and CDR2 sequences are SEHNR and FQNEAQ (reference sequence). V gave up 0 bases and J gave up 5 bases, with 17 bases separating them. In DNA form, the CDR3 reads TGTGCCAGCAGCTTAGCGGGTAGCGGACCTCCGAACGAGCAGTACTTC. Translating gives CASSLAGSGPPNEQYF.

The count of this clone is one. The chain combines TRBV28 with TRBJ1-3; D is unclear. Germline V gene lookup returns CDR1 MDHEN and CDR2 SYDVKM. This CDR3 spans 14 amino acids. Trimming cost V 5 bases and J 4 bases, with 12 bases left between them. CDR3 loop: CASSDQTPGNTIYF. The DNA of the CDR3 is TGTGCCAGCAGTGATCAGACCCCCGGAAACACCATATATTTT.